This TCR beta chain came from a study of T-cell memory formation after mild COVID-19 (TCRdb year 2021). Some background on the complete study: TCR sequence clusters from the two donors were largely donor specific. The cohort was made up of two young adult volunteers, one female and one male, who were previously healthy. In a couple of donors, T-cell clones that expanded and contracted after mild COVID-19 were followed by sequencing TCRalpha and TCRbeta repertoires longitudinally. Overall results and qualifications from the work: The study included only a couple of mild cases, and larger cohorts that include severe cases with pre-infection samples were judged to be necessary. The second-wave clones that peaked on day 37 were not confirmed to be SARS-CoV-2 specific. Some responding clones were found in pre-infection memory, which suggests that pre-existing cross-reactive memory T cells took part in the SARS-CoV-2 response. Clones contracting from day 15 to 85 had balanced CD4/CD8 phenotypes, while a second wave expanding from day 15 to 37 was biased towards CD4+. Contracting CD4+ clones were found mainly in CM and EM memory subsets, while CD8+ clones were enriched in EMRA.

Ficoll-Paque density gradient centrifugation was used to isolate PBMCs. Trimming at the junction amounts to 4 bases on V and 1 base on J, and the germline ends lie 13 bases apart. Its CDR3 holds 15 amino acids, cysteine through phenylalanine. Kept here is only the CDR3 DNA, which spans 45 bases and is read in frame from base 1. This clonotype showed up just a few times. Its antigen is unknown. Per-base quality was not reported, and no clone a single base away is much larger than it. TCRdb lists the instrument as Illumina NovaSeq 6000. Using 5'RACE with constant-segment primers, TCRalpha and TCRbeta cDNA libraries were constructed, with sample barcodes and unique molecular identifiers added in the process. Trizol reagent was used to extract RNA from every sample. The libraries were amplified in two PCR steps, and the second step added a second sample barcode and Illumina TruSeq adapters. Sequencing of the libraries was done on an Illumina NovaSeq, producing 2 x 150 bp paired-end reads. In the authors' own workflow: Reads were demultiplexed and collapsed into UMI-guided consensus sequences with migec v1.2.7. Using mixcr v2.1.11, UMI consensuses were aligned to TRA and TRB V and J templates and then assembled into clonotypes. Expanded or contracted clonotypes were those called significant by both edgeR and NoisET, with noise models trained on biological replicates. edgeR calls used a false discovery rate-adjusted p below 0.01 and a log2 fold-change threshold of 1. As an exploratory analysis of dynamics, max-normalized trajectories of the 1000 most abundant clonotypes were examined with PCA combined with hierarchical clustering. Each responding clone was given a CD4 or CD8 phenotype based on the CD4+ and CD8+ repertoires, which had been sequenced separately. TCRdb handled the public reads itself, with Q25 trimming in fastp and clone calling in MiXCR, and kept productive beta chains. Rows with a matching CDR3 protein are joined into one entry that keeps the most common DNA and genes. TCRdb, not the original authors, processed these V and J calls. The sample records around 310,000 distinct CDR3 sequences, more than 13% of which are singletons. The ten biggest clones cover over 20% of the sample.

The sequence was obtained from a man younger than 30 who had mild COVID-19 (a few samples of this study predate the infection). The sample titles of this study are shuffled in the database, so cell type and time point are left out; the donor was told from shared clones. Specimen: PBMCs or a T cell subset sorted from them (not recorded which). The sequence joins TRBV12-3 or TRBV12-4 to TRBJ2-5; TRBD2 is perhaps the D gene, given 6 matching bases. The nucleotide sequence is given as TGTGCCAGCAGTTCCCCGGACTACGGCCAAGAGACCCAGTACTTC. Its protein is CASSSPDYGQETQYF.